This TCR beta chain is drawn from a study of T cells expressing NK-cell markers. Background on the study: Source material for TCR beta repertoires consisted of sorted CD3+CD56+NKG2C+, CD3+CD56+NKG2C- and CD3+CD56-NKG2C+ T cells. In the group of eight sequenced donors, seven were HCMV-seropositive and one was seronegative.

CDR3 length equals 15 residues. Germline lookup yields CDR1 SGHTA and CDR2 FQGNSA. Each CDR3 protein gets one entry in TCRdb, which reprocessed the 5' RACE reads and gives no DNA. In total, the table holds roughly 350,000 distinct CDR3 sequences. Findings of the study overall: There remained a lack of clarity about HCMV specificity of expanded NKG2C+ T cell clones.

In the case of this clonotype: What it binds is not known.

What was sequenced was blood T cells: a sorted CD56 or NKG2C T cell subset, CD4+ or CD8+ T cells, or bulk PBMC T cells (not recorded which). The sequence was collected from a man aged 18 to 69 in good health. J is TRBJ1-1 and V is TRBV7-2; TCRdb designates TRBD1, a call that cannot be tested without DNA. The CDR3 is CASSPPSGVYTEAFF.